The 25 T cell receptor beta chains presented below share a single source sample, sequenced in a study of a mutant IDH1 vaccine in newly diagnosed glioma. Method: immunoSEQ multiplex PCR; TCRdb's copy keeps in-frame clones and lacks some. Of under 150,000 clones detected, 80% appear once; the ten largest clones hold 5% to 7%. No antigen has been identified for these receptors. Time point: week 11, during vaccination. Each vaccine dose was 300 ug of mutant IDH1 20-mer peptide, with topical imiquimod. The sequences come from PBMCs, collected from a glioma patient whose treatment included an IDH1 peptide vaccine. The receptors stem from a middle-aged man with glioma.

This chain links TRBV9 with TRBJ1-2; unclear D gene. Germline V CDR1 and CDR2: SGDLS, YYNGEE. V gave up 0 bases and J gave up 6 bases, with 15 bases separating them. The CDR3 loop spans 15 amino acids. CDR3 coding DNA: TGTGCCAGCAGCGTAGTGGGCAGGAACCTAGATGGCTACACCTTC. Amino acid sequence: CASSVVGRNLDGYTF.

The rearrangement joins TRBV6-6 to TRBJ1-5; tentatively, D is TRBD1 (6 bases). This CDR3 has 16 amino acids. Germline-derived CDR1 and CDR2 are MNHNY and SVGAGI (reference sequence). Between the trimmed V and J ends, which lost 0 bases and 4 bases, there was a span of 13 bases. The CDR3 loop is CASSYSLRGGNQPQHF. The CDR3 DNA reads as TGTGCCAGCAGTTACTCCCTCAGGGGTGGAAATCAGCCCCAGCATTTT.

As DNA, the CDR3 is TGTGCCAGCAAAGGGGACAGGGGTGACACCGGGGAGCTGTTTTTT. This sequence encodes CASKGDRGDTGELFF. This sequence joins TRBV28 and TRBJ2-2, with 10 bases lining up with TRBD1. The J segment lost 3 bases and the V segment lost 7 bases, leaving 5 bases of the junction unmatched. CDR3 length equals 15 residues. Germline V gives CDR1 MDHEN, CDR2 SYDVKM. Using reference TRBV28 and TRBJ2-2 for the parts outside the CDR3, the full variable domain is DVKVTQSSRYLVKRTGEKVFLECVQDMDHENMFWYRQDPGLGLRLIYFSYDVKMKEKGDIPEGYSVSREKKERFSLILESASTNQTSMYLCASKGDRGDTGELFFGEGSRLTVL.

V is TRBV6-5 and J is TRBJ2-7, with D perhaps TRBD1 (6 bases). This CDR3 spans 15 amino acids. Between the trimmed V and J ends, which lost 2 bases and 0 bases, there was a span of 11 bases. Germline CDR1 and CDR2: MNHEY and SVGAGI. Written as DNA, the CDR3 is TGTGCCAGCAGTTACAGGGGGACCAGCTCCTACGAGCAGTACTTC. Translated, it gives CASSYRGTSSYEQYF.

V gene TRBV28 combines with J gene TRBJ1-2; tentative D call: TRBD1 (6 bases). Germline V CDR1 and CDR2: MDHEN, SYDVKM. There are 13 residues in the CDR3. The germline V and J ends were trimmed by 6 bases and 1 base, with 9 bases remaining between them. CDR3 sequence: CASRRGFNYGYTF. For the CDR3, the DNA is TGTGCCAGCAGAAGGGGGTTTAACTATGGCTACACCTTC.

This chain connects TRBV5-4 to TRBJ1-2; the D gene is possibly TRBD1 (5 bases). Germline V gene lookup returns CDR1 SGHNT and CDR2 YYREEE (reference sequence). The CDR3 has 13 amino acids. V lost 5 bases and J lost 2, with 10 bases in between. CDR3 region: CASSQGWNYGYTF. CDR3 DNA: TGTGCCAGCAGTCAGGGCTGGAACTATGGCTACACCTTC.

The chain links TRBV25-1 to TRBJ1-1; D gene unclear. The CDR3 runs to 13 residues. CDR1 MGHDK and CDR2 SYGVNS come from the germline V gene. V was clipped by 8 bases and J by 4 bases, with 14 bases between them. CDR3 DNA: TGTGCCAGCTCTTACCCCTGGGGCACTGAAGCTTTCTTT. It specifies CASSYPWGTEAFF.

V usage is TRBV25-1 and J usage is TRBJ2-3, with D possibly TRBD2 on 6 matching bases. CDR1 and CDR2 from the germline V gene are MGHDK and SYGVNS. V shed 3 bases and J shed 2 bases, with 15 bases lying between them. This CDR3 has 16 amino acids. In DNA, the CDR3 is TGTGCCAGCAGTGATCGACTAGAAGGGAACACAGATACGCAGTATTTT. This gives the protein CASSDRLEGNTDTQYF.

This clone was recorded many times. The chain uses TRBV29-1 and TRBJ2-7; 8 bases are a match to TRBD2. CDR3 length: 17 amino acids. V lost 2 bases, J lost 4 bases, and 16 bases stayed unmatched. CDR1 is SQVTM and CDR2 is ANQGSEA in the germline V gene. The CDR3, as DNA: TGCAGCGTTGAATTGGTCGAGAGCGAAGCGGGGGAGTACGAGCAGTACTTC. Translation: CSVELVESEAGEYEQYF.

The chain recombines TRBV7-3 with TRBJ2-7, with 9 bases aligning to TRBD1. The length of the CDR3 is 15 residues. Per the germline V gene, CDR1 is SGHTA and CDR2 is FQGTGA. V trimming: 5 bases; J trimming: 4 bases; junction bases outside the gene matches: 9. CDR3 protein: CASSPNGQGRYEQYF. The DNA for the CDR3 is TGTGCCAGCAGCCCCAACGGACAGGGGAGGTACGAGCAGTACTTC. The full variable domain, rest sourced from reference TRBV7-3 and TRBJ2-7, is GAGVSQTPSNKVTEKGKYVELRCDPISGHTALYWYRQSLGQGPEFLIYFQGTGAADDSGLPNDRFFAVRPEGSVSTLKIQRTERGDSAVYLCASSPNGQGRYEQYFGPGTRLTVT.

The V call is TRBV10-3, the J call TRBJ2-5; 15 nucleotides align to TRBD2. This CDR3 comprises 17 residues. J lost 0 bases, V lost 6 bases, and 5 bases had no gene match. Germline V gene lookup returns CDR1 ENHRY and CDR2 SYGVKD. The CDR3 loop is CAISLGTSGGYQETQYF. The DNA of the CDR3 is TGTGCCATCAGCCTCGGGACTAGCGGGGGGTACCAAGAGACCCAGTACTTC.

The chain couples TRBV2 to TRBJ2-7, with 7 bases matching TRBD1. Germline V gene sequence: CDR1 SNHLY, CDR2 FYNNEI. This CDR3 spans 14 amino acids. V shed 6 bases, J shed 0 bases, and the junction held 5 bases outside the gene matches. CDR3 loop: CASRVQGFSYEQYF. The CDR3 coding sequence is TGTGCCAGCAGGGTACAGGGGTTCTCCTACGAGCAGTACTTC.

The chain carries TRBV9 and TRBJ1-4; no definite D call. V was trimmed by 0 bases and J by 7 bases, leaving 13 bases between them. The germline gives CDR1 SGDLS, CDR2 YYNGEE. The CDR3 runs to 15 residues. The CDR3 region is CASSVGPGEGEKLFF. CDR3 nucleotide sequence: TGTGCCAGCAGCGTAGGTCCCGGGGAGGGTGAAAAACTGTTTTTT.

This clone has more than one count but fewer than ten. The CDR3 region is CASTRSTGQNEKLFF. The DNA of the CDR3 is TGCGCCAGCACTCGATCGACAGGGCAAAATGAAAAACTGTTTTTT. This chain joins TRBV5-1 and TRBJ1-4; TRBD1 agrees at 7 bases. V lost 6 bases to trimming and J lost 5 bases; unmatched junction nucleotides: 10. In germline, CDR1 is SGHRS, CDR2 YFSETQ. The CDR3 loop spans 15 amino acids. Full variable domain (remainder filled in from reference TRBV5-1 and TRBJ1-4): KAGVTQTPRYLIKTRGQQVTLSCSPISGHRSVSWYQQTPGQGLQFLFEYFSETQRNKGNFPGRFSGRQFSNSRSEMNVSTLELGDSALYLCASTRSTGQNEKLFFGSGTQLSVL.

The count of this clone is one. This chain links TRBV6-5 with TRBJ1-5, with a weak D call TRBD1 (5 bases). The germline V and J ends were trimmed by 9 bases and 3 bases, with 12 bases remaining between them. Germline CDR1 is MNHEY and CDR2 is SVGAGI. The CDR3 runs 13 residues. The CDR3, as DNA: TGTGCCAGTCAGGCGGGGACCAATCAGCCCCAGCATTTT. Translating it yields CASQAGTNQPQHF.

The rearrangement uses TRBV15 and TRBJ2-2, with D unclear. In germline, CDR1 is LNHNV, CDR2 YYDKDF (reference sequence). The V and J ends lost 1 base and 1 base respectively, with 1 base between them. The CDR3 loop spans 13 amino acids. The CDR3: CATSRGNTGELFF. The CDR3 bases are TGTGCCACCAGCAGAGGGAACACCGGGGAGCTGTTTTTT.

The chain carries TRBV19 and TRBJ2-5; weak D call: TRBD2 (5 bases). The CDR3 has 14 amino acids. Trimming left V 3 bases short and J 1 base short, with 9 bases between. Germline assignment: CDR1 LNHDA and CDR2 SQIVND (reference sequence). In DNA, the CDR3 is TGTGCCAGTAGTATCGGGGTGTCCCAAGAGACCCAGTACTTC. It encodes CASSIGVSQETQYF.

J is TRBJ2-7 and V is TRBV6-7; 12 nucleotides match TRBD1. TRBV6-7 is placed among ORFs of uncertain function. This CDR3 contains 16 residues. V shed 5 bases, J shed 6 bases, and the junction held 11 bases outside the gene matches. CDR3 sequence (DNA): TGTGCCAGCAGTGAGAATCCGGGACAGGGGGCAGTCGAGCAGTACTTC. This encodes CASSENPGQGAVEQYF.

This clone was seen more than once but under ten times. This chain links TRBV7-8 with TRBJ2-5; 10 nucleotides line up with TRBD2. V shed 7 bases and J 5 bases; nucleotides not matched to a gene: 7. Looked up from germline, CDR1 is SGHVS and CDR2 is FQNEAQ. This CDR3 has 14 residues. In DNA form, the CDR3 reads TGTGCCAGCAAAAGAGCGGGAGGGTTTGAGACCCAGTACTTC. Its translation is CASKRAGGFETQYF.

The chain has TRBV7-2 and TRBJ1-2; a possible D gene is TRBD1 (5 bases). The V and J ends lost 1 base and 7 bases respectively, with 13 bases between them. In germline, CDR1 is SGHTA, CDR2 FQGNSA. CDR3 size: 14 residues. In nucleotides, the CDR3 is TGTGCCAGCAGCTTAGACGTAGGGACGTTTGGCTACACCTTC. This gives the protein CASSLDVGTFGYTF.

The chain employs TRBV6-1 and TRBJ2-5; the D is unclear. Trimming left V 6 bases short and J 5 bases short, with 10 bases between. This CDR3 region has 12 residues. In germline, CDR1 is MNHNS, CDR2 SASEGT. CDR3 residues: CASRPPGETQYF. The CDR3 region has the DNA TGTGCCAGCAGACCGCCTGGGGAGACCCAGTACTTC.

The chain carries TRBV15 and TRBJ1-3; the D gene is possibly TRBD1 (5 bases). Germline V gives CDR1 LNHNV, CDR2 YYDKDF (reference sequence). Trimming removed 1 base at V and 4 bases at J, with 5 bases between. The CDR3 runs 13 residues. CDR3 sequence reads: CATSRGQGNTIYF. The CDR3 nucleotides read TGTGCCACCAGCAGAGGACAGGGAAACACCATATATTTT.

The chain joins TRBV5-1 to TRBJ2-1, with TRBD2 matching over 11 bases. Germline CDR1 is SGHRS and CDR2 is YFSETQ. The ends lost 0 bases at V and 8 bases at J; junction bases unmatched: 10. This CDR3 contains 17 residues. The CDR3: CASSLGELAGVLDEQFF. The CDR3 DNA is TGCGCCAGCAGCTTGGGCGAACTAGCGGGAGTTTTGGATGAGCAGTTCTTC.

The sample holds a few counts of this clone. The chain is built from TRBV7-2 and TRBJ1-1; perhaps TRBD1 as D (6 bases). Germline CDR1 SGHTA, CDR2 FQGNSA. The CDR3 is made up of 13 amino acids. V gave up 3 bases and J gave up 1 base, with 6 bases separating them. The CDR3 loop is CASSFRGNTEAFF. CDR3 bases: TGTGCCAGCAGCTTCAGGGGGAACACTGAAGCTTTCTTT.

This clone was detected a few times. The chain employs TRBV25-1 and TRBJ1-1, with D tentatively TRBD1 (5 bases). Looked up from germline, CDR1 is MGHDK and CDR2 is SYGVNS. The CDR3 has 11 residues. V was clipped by 5 bases and J by 11 bases, with 12 bases between them. Here the CDR3 reads CASSPGGMAFF. The CDR3 DNA is TGTGCCAGCAGTCCCGGGGGGATGGCTTTCTTT.